This entry features one T cell receptor (beta chain) sequence. Antigen: not known. The ends lost 1 base at V and 1 base at J; junction bases unmatched: 3. The CDR3 length is 15 residues. Germline CDR1 reads SGHRS; CDR2 reads YFSETQ. Some clones are missing from TCRdb's copy, which holds only in-frame ones; the method was immunoSEQ multiplex PCR. The sample contains over 1.4 million clones, roughly 95% of which appear only once. The sample is drawn from a study of shared clonotypes between healthy human individuals. Study at large: Plates per donor: three CD4 naive, three CD4 memory, two CD8 naive, one CD8 memory. Study-wide results and limits: Non-shared clonotypes displayed generation probabilities falling below those of clonotypes present in all four donors.

This sequence joins TRBV5-1 and TRBJ1-2; 8 bases align to TRBD1. This TCR was sampled from a young man in good health. Sequenced material: naive CD4+ T cells sorted from blood. Described subset: CD45RA+ positively selected. The CDR3 region is CASSLTGQDNYGYTF. DNA of the CDR3: TGCGCCAGCAGCTTGACGGGACAGGATAACTATGGCTACACCTTC.